This T cell receptor (beta chain) was captured by sequencing in a study of human T cells and chemical hapten exposure. This clonotype was seen more than once but under ten times. Time point denoted: patch test 3, about 24 weeks after DPC sensitization. Described treatment: therapeutic diphenylcyclopropenone sensitization with weekly scalp DPC. Patches went on only after blood had been drawn each time. Unfractionated whole blood was the source from which total RNA was extracted. MiXCR, run by TCRdb on the RACE reads, gives a single entry per CDR3 protein. This sample has 50,000 or so distinct CDR3 sequences, with approximately 9.9% found just once. V lost 5 bases to trimming and J lost 1 base; unmatched junction nucleotides: 6. Per the germline V gene, CDR1 is SEHNR and CDR2 is FQNEAQ (reference sequence). CDR3 length equals 16 residues.

The receptor was isolated from a woman in her thirties or forties with alopecia areata. Some clones in this sample may be carry-over from other donors' samples. The rearrangement uses TRBV7-9 and TRBJ2-5, with 11 nucleotides matching TRBD2. Sequenced material: whole blood, taken in connection with sensitization to the hapten diphenylcyclopropenone (DPC). The CDR3 DNA sequence: TGTGCCAGCAGCAGGGGACTAGCGGAATCCCAAGAGACCCAGTACTTC. Its protein product is CASSRGLAESQETQYF. The full variable domain, its missing parts supplied by reference TRBV7-9 and TRBJ2-5, is DTGVSQNPRHKITKRGQNVTFRCDPISEHNRLYWYRQTLGQGPEFLTYFQNEAQLEKSRLLSDRFSAERPKGSFSTLEIQRTEQGDSAMYLCASSRGLAESQETQYFGPGTRLLVL.